Listed here are 10 T cell receptor beta chains from one sample, sequenced in a study of Ad26.COV2.S vaccination and SARS-CoV-2 variants. As to treatment: around 19 received Ad26.COV2.S at low or high dose, single or two shots; roughly 5 received placebo; per-sample allocation not given. Samples analyzed were those drawn on day 63 after the first vaccine or placebo injection. The method was immunoSEQ multiplex PCR; TCRdb's version includes in-frame clones alone and lacks a portion of them. The sample has about 480,000 clones, around 88% seen once. The source material was peripheral blood, sampled in a trial of Ad26.COV2.S vaccine versus placebo. The receptors originated from a person aged 18 to 59 who received the Ad26.COV2.S COVID-19 vaccine or a placebo.

This rearrangement joins TRBV3-1 (or the pseudogene TRBV3-2) to TRBJ2-2; D unresolved. Trimming took 6 bases from V and 3 from J, leaving 8 bases between them. The CDR3 is 13 amino acids. CDR1 and CDR2 (germline): LGHDT, YNNKEL (reference sequence). CDR3 bases: TGTGCCAGCAGGCTAAGGGACACCGGGGAGCTGTTTTTT. Translating it yields CASRLRDTGELFF.

The chain carries TRBV20-1 and TRBJ1-6, with unresolved D. CDR3 length: 12 residues. Germline CDR1 DFQATT, CDR2 SNEGSKA (reference sequence). V shed 3 bases and J shed 10 bases, with 10 bases lying between them. For the CDR3, the DNA is TGCAGTGCTAGTCCCCCGGCGTCACCCCTCCACTTT. Translating it yields CSASPPASPLHF.

The rearrangement uses TRBV29-1 and TRBJ1-3; D unclear. CDR1 and CDR2 from the germline V gene are SQVTM and ANQGSEA. The CDR3 extends over 13 amino acids. The V end was cut by 5 bases, the J end by 5 bases, with 13 bases between. CDR3 amino acids: CSVTPLERNTIYF. CDR3 coding DNA: TGCAGCGTTACCCCCCTGGAGCGAAACACCATATATTTT.

The rearrangement joins TRBV6-5 to TRBJ2-7, with TRBD1 matching over 7 bases. V was clipped by 6 bases and J by 3 bases; unmatched bases: 5. Per the germline V gene, CDR1 is MNHEY and CDR2 is SVGAGI. The CDR3 has 13 amino acids. The DNA of the CDR3 is TGTGCCAGCAGGAGACAGGGAATCTACGAGCAGTACTTC. Protein sequence: CASRRQGIYEQYF.

A single count supports this clone. J is TRBJ2-7 and V is TRBV28; TRBD2 matches 7 bases. V was clipped by 8 bases and J by 0 bases; unmatched bases: 10. The CDR3 consists of 15 residues. Per the germline V gene, CDR1 is MDHEN and CDR2 is SYDVKM. The CDR3 loop reads CASYQAGHSSYEQYF. Here the CDR3 DNA reads TGTGCCAGCTACCAAGCGGGGCATAGCTCCTACGAGCAGTACTTC.

This rearrangement joins TRBV20-1 to TRBJ2-5, with no clear D. V lost 4 bases and J lost 5, with 2 bases in between. CDR3 length: 9 amino acids. CDR1 DFQATT and CDR2 SNEGSKA come from the germline V gene (reference sequence). CDR3 coding DNA: TGCAGTGCTATGGAGACCCAGTACTTC. Protein product: CSAMETQYF.

This chain connects TRBV3-1 (or the pseudogene TRBV3-2) to TRBJ2-7, with TRBD2 identical over 8 bases. The CDR3 length is 13 residues. Germline CDR1 reads LGHDT; CDR2 reads YNNKEL (reference sequence). With 4 bases clipped from V and 2 bases from J, the junction kept 1 base outside the gene matches. The CDR3 spells CASSLAGTYEQYF. CDR3 nucleotide sequence: TGTGCCAGCAGCCTAGCGGGAACCTACGAGCAGTACTTC.

The chain has TRBV3-1 (or the pseudogene TRBV3-2) and TRBJ2-7; D possibly corresponds to TRBD2 (6 bases). Germline V gene lookup returns CDR1 LGHDT and CDR2 YNNKEL (reference sequence). V was pared by 4 bases and J by 3 bases, with 16 bases between. The CDR3 covers 15 residues. The CDR3 DNA reads TGTGCCAGCAGCCCTATACCGGGACTGCACTACGAGCAGTACTTC. It yields the protein CASSPIPGLHYEQYF.

Comment on this clone: Other DNA sequences in the same sample also yield this CDR3. The chain joins TRBV18 to TRBJ1-1; D gene unclear. The CDR3 totals 13 residues. V lost 2 bases and J lost 1, with 5 bases in between. CDR1 and CDR2 (germline): KGHSH, LQKENI. The CDR3, as DNA: TGTGCCAGCTCACCAGGGCCGAACACTGAAGCTTTCTTT. Protein sequence: CASSPGPNTEAFF.

This chain links TRBV18 with TRBJ1-3; tentative D call: TRBD1 (6 bases). CDR3 size: 16 residues. V lost 2 bases to trimming and J lost 0 bases, with 11 bases between them. Germline-derived CDR1 and CDR2 are KGHSH and LQKENI. The CDR3 bases are TGTGCCAGCTCACCATCGACAGGTACCTCTGGAAACACCATATATTTT. Amino acid sequence: CASSPSTGTSGNTIYF.